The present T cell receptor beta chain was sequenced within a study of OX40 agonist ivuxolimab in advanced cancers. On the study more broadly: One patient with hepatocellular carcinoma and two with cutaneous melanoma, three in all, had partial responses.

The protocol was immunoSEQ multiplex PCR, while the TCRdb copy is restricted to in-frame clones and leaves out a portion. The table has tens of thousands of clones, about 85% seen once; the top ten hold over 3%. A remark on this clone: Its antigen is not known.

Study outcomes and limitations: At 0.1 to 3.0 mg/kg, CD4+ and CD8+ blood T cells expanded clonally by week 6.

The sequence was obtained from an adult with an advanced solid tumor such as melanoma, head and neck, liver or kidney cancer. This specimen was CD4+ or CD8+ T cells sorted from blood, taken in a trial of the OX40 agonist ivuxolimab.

This chain's CDR3 is CASSPLRGKTGELFF. CDR3 DNA: TGTGCCAGCAGCCCGCTCAGGGGAAAGACCGGGGAGCTGTTTTTT. The rearrangement joins TRBV11-2 to TRBJ2-2; D may be TRBD1 (6 bases). This CDR3 spans 15 amino acids. Germline V gene data show CDR1 as SGHAT and CDR2 as FQNNGV. Trimming removed 5 bases from V and 5 bases from J, with 15 bases in between.